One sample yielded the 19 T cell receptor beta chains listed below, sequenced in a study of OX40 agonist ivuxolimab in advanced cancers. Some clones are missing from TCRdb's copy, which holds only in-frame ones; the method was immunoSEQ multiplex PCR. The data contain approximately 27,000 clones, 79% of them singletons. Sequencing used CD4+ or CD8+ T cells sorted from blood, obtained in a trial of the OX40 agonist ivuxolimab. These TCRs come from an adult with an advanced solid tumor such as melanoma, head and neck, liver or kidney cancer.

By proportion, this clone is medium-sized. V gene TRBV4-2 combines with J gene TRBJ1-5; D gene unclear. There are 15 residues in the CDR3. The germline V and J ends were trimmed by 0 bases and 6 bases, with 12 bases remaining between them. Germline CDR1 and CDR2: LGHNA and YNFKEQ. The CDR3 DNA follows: TGTGCCAGCAGCCAAGATAGAGGGCACGGTCAGCCCCAGCATTTT. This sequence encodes CASSQDRGHGQPQHF.

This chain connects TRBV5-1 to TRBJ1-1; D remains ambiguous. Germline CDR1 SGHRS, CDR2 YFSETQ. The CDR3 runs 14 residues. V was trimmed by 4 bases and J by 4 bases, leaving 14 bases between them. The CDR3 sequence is CASSEPTAGTEAFF. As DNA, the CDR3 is TGCGCCAGCAGCGAGCCTACCGCGGGCACTGAAGCTTTCTTT.

CDR3 amino acids: CASSYNPAGVVSTEAFF. The DNA of the CDR3 is TGTGCCAGCAGCTATAACCCCGCAGGGGTTGTCAGCACTGAAGCTTTCTTT. V is TRBV11-2 and J is TRBJ1-1; D possibly corresponds to TRBD1 (6 bases). This CDR3 region has 17 residues. The ends were cut back, 4 bases at V and 4 bases at J, with 22 bases in the middle. Germline V gives CDR1 SGHAT, CDR2 FQNNGV.

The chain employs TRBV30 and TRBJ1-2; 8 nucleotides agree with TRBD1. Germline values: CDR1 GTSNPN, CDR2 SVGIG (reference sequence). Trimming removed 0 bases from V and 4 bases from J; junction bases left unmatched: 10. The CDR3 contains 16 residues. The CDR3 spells CAWSVKKAGGSYGYTF. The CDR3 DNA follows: TGTGCCTGGAGTGTAAAGAAGGCAGGGGGCAGCTATGGCTACACCTTC.

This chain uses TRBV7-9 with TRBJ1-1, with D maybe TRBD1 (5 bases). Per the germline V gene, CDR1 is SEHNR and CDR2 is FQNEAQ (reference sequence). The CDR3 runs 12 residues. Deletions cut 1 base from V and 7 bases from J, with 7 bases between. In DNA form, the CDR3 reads TGTGCCAGCAGCTTAGGGACAAGTGAAGCTTTCTTT. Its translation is CASSLGTSEAFF.

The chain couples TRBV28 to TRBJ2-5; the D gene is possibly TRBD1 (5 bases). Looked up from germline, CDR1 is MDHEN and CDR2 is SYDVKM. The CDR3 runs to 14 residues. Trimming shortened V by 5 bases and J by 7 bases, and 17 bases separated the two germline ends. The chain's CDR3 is CASSPGQDKGTQYF. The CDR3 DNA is TGTGCCAGCAGTCCCGGGCAGGACAAGGGGACCCAGTACTTC.

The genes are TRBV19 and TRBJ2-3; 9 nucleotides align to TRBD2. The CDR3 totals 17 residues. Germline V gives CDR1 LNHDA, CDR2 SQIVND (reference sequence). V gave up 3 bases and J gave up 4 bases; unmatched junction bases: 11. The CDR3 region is CASSMEGGGAFADTQYF. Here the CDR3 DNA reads TGTGCCAGTAGTATGGAAGGCGGGGGGGCATTTGCAGATACGCAGTATTTT.

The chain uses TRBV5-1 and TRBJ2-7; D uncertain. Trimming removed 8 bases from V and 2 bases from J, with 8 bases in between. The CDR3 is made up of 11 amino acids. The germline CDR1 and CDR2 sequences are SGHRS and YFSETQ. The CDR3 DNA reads TGCGCCAGTGGGAACACCTACGAGCAGTACTTC. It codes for CASGNTYEQYF.

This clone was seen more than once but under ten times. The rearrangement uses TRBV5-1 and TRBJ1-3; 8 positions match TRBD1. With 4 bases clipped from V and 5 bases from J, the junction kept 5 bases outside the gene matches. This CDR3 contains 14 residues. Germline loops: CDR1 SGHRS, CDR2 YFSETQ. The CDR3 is CASSPDRGRNTIYF. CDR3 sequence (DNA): TGCGCCAGCAGCCCTGACAGGGGCAGAAACACCATATATTTT.

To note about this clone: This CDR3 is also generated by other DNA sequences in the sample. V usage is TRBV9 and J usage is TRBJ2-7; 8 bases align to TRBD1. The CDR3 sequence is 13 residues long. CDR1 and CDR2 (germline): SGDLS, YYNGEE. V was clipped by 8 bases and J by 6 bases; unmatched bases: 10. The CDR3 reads CASDRQGAGEQYF. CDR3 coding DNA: TGTGCCAGTGATCGGCAGGGGGCAGGCGAGCAGTACTTC.

The CDR3 loop is CAWSYNRQTYGYTF. The CDR3 bases are TGTGCCTGGAGTTATAACCGACAGACCTATGGCTACACCTTC. J is TRBJ1-2 and V is TRBV30; maybe TRBD1 (5 bases). The CDR3 covers 14 residues. V was trimmed by 2 bases and J by 4 bases, leaving 14 bases between them. Germline V gene data show CDR1 as GTSNPN and CDR2 as SVGIG (reference sequence).

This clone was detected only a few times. The CDR3 DNA is TGTGCCAGCAGTTCAAGATCCTATGGCTACACCTTC. Residues: CASSSRSYGYTF. V is TRBV27 and J is TRBJ1-2; D is unresolved. The CDR3 has 12 amino acids. Germline assignment: CDR1 MNHEY and CDR2 SMNVEV (reference sequence). V was clipped by 4 bases and J by 4 bases, with 7 bases between them.

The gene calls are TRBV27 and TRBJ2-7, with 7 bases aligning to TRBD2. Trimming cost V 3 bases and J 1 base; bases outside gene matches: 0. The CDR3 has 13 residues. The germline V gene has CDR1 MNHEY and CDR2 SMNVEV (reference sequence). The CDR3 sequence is CASSLGGSYEQYF. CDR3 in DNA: TGTGCCAGCAGTTTGGGGGGGTCCTACGAGCAGTACTTC.

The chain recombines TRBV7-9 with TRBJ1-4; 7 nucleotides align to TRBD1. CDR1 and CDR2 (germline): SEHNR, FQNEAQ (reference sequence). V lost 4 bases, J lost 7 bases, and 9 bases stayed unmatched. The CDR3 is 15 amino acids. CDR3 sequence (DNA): TGTGCCAGCAGCTCAGCCGACAGGGATATTGAAAAACTGTTTTTT. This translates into CASSSADRDIEKLFF.

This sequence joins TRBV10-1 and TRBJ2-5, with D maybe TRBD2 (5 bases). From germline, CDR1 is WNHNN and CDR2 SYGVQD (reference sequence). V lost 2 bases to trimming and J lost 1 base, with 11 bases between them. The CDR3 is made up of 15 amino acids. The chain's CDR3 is CASSETPGVQETQYF. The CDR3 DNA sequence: TGCGCCAGCAGTGAGACCCCCGGGGTCCAAGAGACCCAGTACTTC.

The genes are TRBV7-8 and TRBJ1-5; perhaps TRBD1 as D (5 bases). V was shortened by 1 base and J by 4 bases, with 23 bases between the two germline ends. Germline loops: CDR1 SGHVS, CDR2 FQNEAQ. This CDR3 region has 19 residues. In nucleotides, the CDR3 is TGTGCCAGCAGCTTAGAGACATTTGTAAGGGGCTTAATTAATCAGCCCCAGCATTTT. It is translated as CASSLETFVRGLINQPQHF.

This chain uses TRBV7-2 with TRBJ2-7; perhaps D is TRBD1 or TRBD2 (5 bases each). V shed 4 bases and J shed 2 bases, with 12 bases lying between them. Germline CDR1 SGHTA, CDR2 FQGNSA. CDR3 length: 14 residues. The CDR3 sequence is CASSSRRGAYEQYF. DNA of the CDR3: TGTGCCAGCAGCTCCCGCCGAGGGGCCTACGAGCAGTACTTC.

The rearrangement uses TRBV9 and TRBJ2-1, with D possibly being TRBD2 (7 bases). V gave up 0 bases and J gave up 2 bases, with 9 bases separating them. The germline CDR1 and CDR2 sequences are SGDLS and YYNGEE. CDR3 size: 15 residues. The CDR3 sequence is CASSVGGGPYNEQFF. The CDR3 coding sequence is TGTGCCAGCAGCGTAGGCGGGGGCCCCTACAATGAGCAGTTCTTC.

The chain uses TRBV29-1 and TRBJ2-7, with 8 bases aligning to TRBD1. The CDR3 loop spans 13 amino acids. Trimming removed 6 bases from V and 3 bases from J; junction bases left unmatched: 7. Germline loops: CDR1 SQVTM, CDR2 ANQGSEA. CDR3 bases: TGCAGCGTAGGGGACAGGACTGGCTACGAGCAGTACTTC. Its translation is CSVGDRTGYEQYF.